Sequencing of this T cell receptor (beta chain) was carried out in a study of blood T cell repertoires in COVID-19. Study as a whole: The United States, Italy and Spain provided the acute and convalescent COVID-19 samples. T cells, B-cell-depleted T cells, or PBMCs supplied cDNA or gDNA.

V dropped 1 base and J dropped 1 base, with 7 bases sitting between them. The CDR3 is made up of 14 amino acids. Germline values: CDR1 SGHVS, CDR2 FNYEAQ. This clone was seen only once. Per the original data handling: Scientists estimated how many nucleated cells there were by amplifying reference gene primers. Libraries were prepared by immunoSEQ multiplex PCR; TCRdb keeps only in-frame clonotypes and omits some of them. V, J and clone size are taken as reported in that table, and D and trimming were inferred from the DNA itself. The repertoire has hundreds of thousands of clones, roughly 90% of them found once; the top ten carry 0.65% to 1%. Patients at the Seattle site were enrolled during active infection and followed longitudinally.

The receptor was isolated from a man younger than 35 with COVID-19, enrolled during active disease. The chain couples TRBV7-6 to TRBJ1-1, with D maybe TRBD1 (5 bases). Input material: peripheral blood. CDR3 loop: CASSLDRKNTEAFF. The CDR3 DNA sequence: TGTGCCAGCAGCTTAGACAGGAAGAACACTGAAGCTTTCTTT.